The 21 T cell receptor beta chains given below trace back to one sample, sequenced in a study of blood T cell repertoires in COVID-19. The table came from immunoSEQ multiplex PCR; TCRdb's copy has only in-frame clones and leaves some out. The sample consists of about 140,000 clones, approximately 89% of them appearing once. The material sequenced was peripheral blood. The receptor source for this set is a human donor in a cohort sampled during active COVID-19.

The chain couples TRBV4-1 to TRBJ2-5; 7 nucleotides line up with TRBD2. Trimming removed 0 bases from V and 5 bases from J; junction bases left unmatched: 15. The length of the CDR3 is 18 residues. The germline gives CDR1 MGHRA, CDR2 YSYEKL. CDR3 in DNA: TGCGCCAGCAGCCAAGATCGCAAAGGGACTACCTTGGGGGAGACCCAGTACTTC. Translation: CASSQDRKGTTLGETQYF.

The chain recombines TRBV6-1 with TRBJ2-7, with TRBD1 as a possible D gene (6 bases). V gave up 1 base and J gave up 5 bases, with 15 bases separating them. The CDR3 runs 15 residues. CDR1 and CDR2 from the germline V gene are MNHNS and SASEGT. The CDR3 DNA sequence: TGTGCCAGCAGTGAAGACCCAGGGGTTTGGAACGAGCAGTACTTC. This codes for CASSEDPGVWNEQYF.

The sample holds one count of this clone. This rearrangement joins TRBV11-2 to TRBJ2-2; 11 bases line up with TRBD2. This CDR3 region has 16 residues. Germline V gives CDR1 SGHAT, CDR2 FQNNGV. V shed 5 bases and J 4 bases; nucleotides not matched to a gene: 6. CDR3 nucleotides: TGTGCCAGCAGCCATAGCGGGGGGGCGGGCACCGGGGAGCTGTTTTTT. It translates to CASSHSGGAGTGELFF.

The chain joins TRBV7-9 to TRBJ1-4; TRBD1 might be the D (6 bases). Per the germline V gene, CDR1 is SEHNR and CDR2 is FQNEAQ (reference sequence). Trimming took 5 bases from V and 6 from J, leaving 22 bases between them. CDR3 length equals 17 residues. This CDR3 is CASSPGAGKPWYEKLFF. CDR3 coding DNA: TGTGCCAGCAGCCCAGGGGCAGGTAAACCGTGGTATGAAAAACTGTTTTTT.

The V and J genes are TRBV25-1 and TRBJ2-7; 11 bases fit TRBD1. This CDR3 has 16 residues. V lost 2 bases to trimming and J lost 0 bases; unmatched junction nucleotides: 3. CDR1 and CDR2 (germline): MGHDK, SYGVNS. Written as DNA, the CDR3 is TGTGCCAGCAGTGAAGGGACAGGGGGAAGCTCCTACGAGCAGTACTTC. Amino acid sequence: CASSEGTGGSSYEQYF.

J is TRBJ2-6 and V is TRBV19; 9 bases align to TRBD1. This CDR3 comprises 18 residues. Germline V CDR1 and CDR2: LNHDA, SQIVND (reference sequence). With 7 bases clipped from V and 0 bases from J, the junction kept 10 bases outside the gene matches. The DNA of the CDR3 is TGTGCCAGTAAAAGGCGAGGACAGGGGCTCTCTGGGGCCAACGTCCTGACTTTC. Translated, it gives CASKRRGQGLSGANVLTF. The entire variable domain, with the rest obtained from reference TRBV19 and TRBJ2-6, is as follows: DGGITQSPKYLFRKEGQNVTLSCEQNLNHDAMYWYRQDPGQGLRLIYYSQIVNDFQKGDIAEGYSVSREKKESFPLTVTSAQKNPTAFYLCASKRRGQGLSGANVLTFGAGSRLTVL.

This clone is a singleton in its sample. This chain uses TRBV9 with TRBJ2-1, with D tentatively TRBD2 (7 bases). V was pared by 3 bases and J by 2 bases, with 15 bases between. This CDR3 is 16 amino acids long. Germline loops: CDR1 SGDLS, CDR2 YYNGEE. The CDR3 sequence is CASSADEGGTYNEQFF. CDR3 DNA sequence: TGTGCCAGCAGCGCGGATGAGGGGGGGACCTACAATGAGCAGTTCTTC.

CDR3 residues: CASSWDRSAYEQYF. The CDR3 nucleotides read TGTGCCAGCAGCTGGGACAGGAGTGCCTACGAGCAGTACTTC. This chain joins TRBV5-6 and TRBJ2-7; TRBD1 matches at 8 bases. The CDR3 is 14 residues long. Germline trimming cut 3 bases from V and 2 bases from J; bases unmatched to any gene: 4. Per germline, CDR1 SGHDT and CDR2 YYEEEE.

The chain combines TRBV10-1 with TRBJ2-7; 8 bases fit TRBD1. Germline V CDR1 and CDR2: WNHNN, SYGVQD (reference sequence). V was clipped by 7 bases and J by 3 bases; unmatched bases: 17. CDR3 length equals 17 residues. The DNA for the CDR3 is TGCGCCAGCATCAAGGGGGCACAGGGGGACACCTTCTACGAGCAGTACTTC. Amino acids: CASIKGAQGDTFYEQYF.

This clone was counted once. In DNA form, the CDR3 reads TGTGCCAGCAGCTTAATTGGGACGGGGGTGACAGATACGCAGTATTTT. Protein sequence: CASSLIGTGVTDTQYF. This sequence joins TRBV5-6 and TRBJ2-3; possibly TRBD2 for D (6 bases). Deletions cut 2 bases from V and 3 bases from J, with 16 bases between. In germline, CDR1 is SGHDT, CDR2 YYEEEE. CDR3 length: 16 residues.

V usage is TRBV19 and J usage is TRBJ1-6; TRBD1 agrees at 7 bases. The ends lost 2 bases at V and 7 bases at J; junction bases unmatched: 5. The length of the CDR3 is 15 residues. Germline CDR1 and CDR2: LNHDA and SQIVND (reference sequence). CDR3 residues: CASSIPGTDNSPLHF. In nucleotides, the CDR3 is TGTGCCAGTAGTATACCCGGGACAGACAATTCACCCCTCCACTTT. The full variable domain, in which reference TRBV19 and TRBJ1-6 provide the parts outside the CDR3, is DGGITQSPKYLFRKEGQNVTLSCEQNLNHDAMYWYRQDPGQGLRLIYYSQIVNDFQKGDIAEGYSVSREKKESFPLTVTSAQKNPTAFYLCASSIPGTDNSPLHFGNGTRLTVT.

In this sample, this clone turned up a few times. The gene calls are TRBV2 and TRBJ1-5; D unclear. Germline loops: CDR1 SNHLY, CDR2 FYNNEI. CDR3 size: 13 residues. Trimming stripped 4 bases from V and 3 bases from J, with 7 bases between. CDR3 sequence reads: CASSGSYNQPQHF. The CDR3 DNA is TGTGCCAGCAGTGGGTCCTACAATCAGCCCCAGCATTTT.

The gene calls are TRBV29-1 and TRBJ2-3, with D maybe TRBD2 (6 bases). V shed 7 bases and J shed 0 bases, with 17 bases lying between them. CDR3 length: 15 residues. Per the germline V gene, CDR1 is SQVTM and CDR2 is ANQGSEA. The CDR3 spells CSAGGTDSSTDTQYF. The CDR3 coding sequence is TGCAGCGCAGGAGGGACGGACTCTAGCACAGATACGCAGTATTTT.

The chain uses TRBV7-7 and TRBJ1-5, with no clear D. Looked up from germline, CDR1 is SSHAT and CDR2 is FNYEAQ (reference sequence). The CDR3 covers 16 residues. Trimming stripped 0 bases from V and 4 bases from J, with 13 bases between. CDR3 in DNA: TGTGCCAGCAGCTTAGCCCCAGTATCGGGGAATCAGCCCCAGCATTTT. Amino acids: CASSLAPVSGNQPQHF. The full variable domain, in which reference TRBV7-7 and TRBJ1-5 provide the parts outside the CDR3, is GAGVSQSPRYKVTKRGQDVTLRCDPISSHATLYWYQQALGQGPEFLTYFNYEAQPDKSGLPSDRFSAERPEGSISTLTIQRTEQRDSAMYRCASSLAPVSGNQPQHFGDGTRLSIL.

CDR3 sequence (DNA): TGTGCCAGCAGCCAACGGGGTAGGCAGCCCCAGCATTTT. Protein: CASSQRGRQPQHF. The J gene is TRBJ1-5, the V gene TRBV5-6; no reliable D call. CDR3 length: 13 amino acids. CDR1 is SGHDT and CDR2 is YYEEEE in the germline V gene. V lost 4 bases and J 7 bases, leaving 12 bases between the germline ends.

V gene TRBV7-3 combines with J gene TRBJ2-2; the D gene is possibly TRBD2 (6 bases). The V gene lost 2 bases and the J gene lost 6 bases, with 7 bases spanning the gap. The germline CDR1 and CDR2 sequences are SGHTA and FQGTGA. This CDR3 has 13 residues. The CDR3 sequence: CASSLGGAGELFF. The CDR3 nucleotides are TGTGCCAGCAGCTTAGGAGGGGCCGGGGAGCTGTTTTTT.

This clone was observed once. CDR3 loop: CAISLGRYGYTF. CDR3 in DNA: TGTGCCATCAGTTTGGGGAGATATGGCTACACCTTC. The chain links TRBV10-3 to TRBJ1-2, with D hard to call. Germline-derived CDR1 and CDR2 are ENHRY and SYGVKD. The V end was cut by 5 bases, the J end by 5 bases, with 9 bases between. The length of the CDR3 is 12 residues.

This rearrangement joins TRBV6-5 to TRBJ1-2; D is uncertain. Germline V lookup: CDR1 MNHEY, CDR2 SVGAGI. This CDR3 contains 15 residues. V lost 5 bases to trimming and J lost 2 bases, with 15 bases between them. The chain's CDR3 is CASSRSFLNNYGYTF. The CDR3 nucleotides are TGTGCCAGCAGTAGGAGTTTCCTAAACAACTATGGCTACACCTTC.

Points on this clone: Different DNA sequences within this sample yield the same CDR3. V usage is TRBV27 and J usage is TRBJ1-3; D gene unclear. The CDR3 runs 14 residues. Germline V gene lookup returns CDR1 MNHEY and CDR2 SMNVEV (reference sequence). Trimming shortened V by 4 bases and J by 0 bases, and 7 bases separated the two germline ends. CDR3: CASSSRSSGNTIYF. DNA of the CDR3: TGTGCCAGCAGTTCCCGGTCCTCTGGAAACACCATATATTTT.

The rearrangement uses TRBV5-5 and TRBJ2-3, with D maybe TRBD1 (5 bases). Looked up from germline, CDR1 is SGHKS and CDR2 is YYEKEE (reference sequence). Deletions cut 3 bases from V and 4 bases from J, with 15 bases between. The CDR3 spans 15 residues. CDR3 coding DNA: TGTGCCAGCAGCTCCCCAGGGCTTTTGGCAGATACGCAGTATTTT. Its protein is CASSSPGLLADTQYF.

This sequence joins TRBV7-8 and TRBJ1-2, with a weak D call TRBD1 (5 bases). Germline V gene lookup returns CDR1 SGHVS and CDR2 FQNEAQ. CDR3 size: 15 residues. Trimming pared 6 bases from V and 8 bases from J, leaving 22 bases between. The CDR3 DNA reads as TGTGCCAGCAGACCCACAGGCGTCGGTGCGGAGGGCTACACCTTC. This sequence encodes CASRPTGVGAEGYTF.